The clone carrying this T cell receptor beta chain was observed a few times. Its antigen remains unknown. This may come from a read error, since a much larger clone is one base off. From RNA transcripts, TCR beta CDR3 regions were amplified. Researchers ran a first-round RT-PCR on the TCR CDR3 using the HTBI primer set. TCRdb re-called the multiplex PCR reads through MiXCR, storing one row per CDR3 protein. The sample has 200,000 or so distinct CDR3 sequences, about a sixth seen once. The sample belongs to a study of T cells in Graves' hyperthyroidism and ophthalmopathy. Study-level results: Most expanded thyroid clonotypes above 0.001 also appeared in blood.

Per germline, CDR1 ENHRY and CDR2 SYGVKD. CDR3 length: 13 amino acids. The rearrangement uses TRBV10-3 and TRBJ1-1, with D unclear. The sample consisted of blood. This TCR came from a woman between 50 and 59 years old with Graves' hyperthyroidism. CDR3: CAISELEDTGAFF. CDR3 coding DNA: TGTGCCATCAGTGAGCTGGAAGACACTGGAGCTTTCTTT.